This T cell receptor beta chain was recorded in a study of blood T cell repertoires in COVID-19. Study-wide context: Sites across the United States, Italy and Spain contributed samples from acute and convalescent COVID-19.

Original analysis: Amplified reference gene primers provided the basis for estimating nucleated cell counts. Assay: immunoSEQ multiplex PCR; the TCRdb copy retains only in-frame clones and omits some. V and J calls and clone size follow that table, whereas D and trimming were derived from the DNA. The repertoire holds just over 300,000 clones, with 85% to 90% as singletons. Recruited during active infection, patients (from Seattle) were subsequently followed longitudinally. This clone is a singleton in its sample. The TCR comes from a woman younger than 45 with COVID-19, enrolled during active disease. Sequencing used peripheral blood.

The CDR3, as DNA: TGTGCCAGCAGTTACGGCAGGGTTGAGGGCTACACCTTC. Translating it yields CASSYGRVEGYTF. The chain is built from TRBV6-5 and TRBJ1-2; D might be TRBD1 (5 bases). The CDR3 has 13 amino acids. Trimming removed 2 bases from V and 8 bases from J, with 12 bases in between. CDR1 is MNHEY and CDR2 is SVGAGI in the germline V gene.